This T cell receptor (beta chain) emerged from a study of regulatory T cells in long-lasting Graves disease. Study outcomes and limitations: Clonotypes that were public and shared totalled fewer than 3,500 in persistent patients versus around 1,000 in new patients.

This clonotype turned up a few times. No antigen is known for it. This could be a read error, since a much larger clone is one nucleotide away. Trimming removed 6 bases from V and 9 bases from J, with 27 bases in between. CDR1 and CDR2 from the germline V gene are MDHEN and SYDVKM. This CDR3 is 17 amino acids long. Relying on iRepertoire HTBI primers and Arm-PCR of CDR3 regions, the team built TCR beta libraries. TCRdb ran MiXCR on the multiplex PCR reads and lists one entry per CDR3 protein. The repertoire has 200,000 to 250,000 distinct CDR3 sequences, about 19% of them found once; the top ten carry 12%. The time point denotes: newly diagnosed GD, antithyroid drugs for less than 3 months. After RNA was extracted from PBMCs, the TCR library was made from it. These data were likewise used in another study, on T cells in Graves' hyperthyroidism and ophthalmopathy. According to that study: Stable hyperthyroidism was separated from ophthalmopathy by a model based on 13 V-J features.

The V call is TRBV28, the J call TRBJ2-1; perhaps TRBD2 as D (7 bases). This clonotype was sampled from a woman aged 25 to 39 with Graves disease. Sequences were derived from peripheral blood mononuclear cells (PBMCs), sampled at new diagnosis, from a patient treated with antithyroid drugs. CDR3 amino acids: CASRQQVSGGRVSEQFF. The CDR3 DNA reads TGTGCCAGCAGACAACAAGTGTCGGGGGGCCGGGTGAGTGAGCAGTTCTTC.